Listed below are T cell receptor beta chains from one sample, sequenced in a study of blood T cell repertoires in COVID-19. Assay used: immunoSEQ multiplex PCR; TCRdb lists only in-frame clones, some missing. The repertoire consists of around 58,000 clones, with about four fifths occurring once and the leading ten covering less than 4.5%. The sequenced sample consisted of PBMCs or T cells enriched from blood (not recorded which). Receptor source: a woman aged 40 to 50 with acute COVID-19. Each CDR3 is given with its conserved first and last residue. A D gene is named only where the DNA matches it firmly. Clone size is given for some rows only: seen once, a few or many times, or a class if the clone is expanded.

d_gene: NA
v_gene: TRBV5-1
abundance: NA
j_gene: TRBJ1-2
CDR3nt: TGCGCCAGCAGCTTGGGGGCGGGGGCGATGGCTAACTATGGCTACACCTTC
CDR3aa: CASSLGAGAMANYGYTF

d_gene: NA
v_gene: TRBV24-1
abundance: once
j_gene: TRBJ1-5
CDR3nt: TGTGCCACCAGTGATACTCAACTTACAGGGTTGGGTGGCAATCAGCCCCAGCATTTT
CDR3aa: CATSDTQLTGLGGNQPQHF

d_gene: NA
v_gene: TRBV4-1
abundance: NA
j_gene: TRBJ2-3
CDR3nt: TGCGCCAGCAGCCAAGATCTATGGAACCCGGGGGATACGCAGTATTTT
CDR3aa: CASSQDLWNPGDTQYF

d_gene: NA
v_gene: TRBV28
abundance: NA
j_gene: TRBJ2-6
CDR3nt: TGTGCCAGCAGTTTTGGTTCCCAGGATTCTGGGGCCAACGTCCTGACTTTC
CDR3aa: CASSFGSQDSGANVLTF

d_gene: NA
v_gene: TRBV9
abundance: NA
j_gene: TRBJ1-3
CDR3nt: TGTGCCAGCAGCGTAGTTGGGGGAGGCTCTGGAAACACCATATATTTT
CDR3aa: CASSVVGGGSGNTIYF

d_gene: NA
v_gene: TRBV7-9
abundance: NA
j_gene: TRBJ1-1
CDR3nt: TGTGCCAGCAGCTTAGTCTCTGTCACTGAAGCTTTCTTT
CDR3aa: CASSLVSVTEAFF

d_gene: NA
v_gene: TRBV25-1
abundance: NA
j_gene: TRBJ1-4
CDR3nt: TGTGCCAGCAGTGAATTCAGGGAGGCTGAAAAACTGTTTTTT
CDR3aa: CASSEFREAEKLFF

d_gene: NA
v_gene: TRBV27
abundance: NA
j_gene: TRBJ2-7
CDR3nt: TGTGCCAGCAGTTTCGGGCAGGGTCTATACGAGCAGTACTTC
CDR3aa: CASSFGQGLYEQYF

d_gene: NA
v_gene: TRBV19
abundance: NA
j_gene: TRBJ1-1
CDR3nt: TGTGCCAGTAGTATAGATGGGGGCAGGCCTTTCACTGAAGCTTTCTTT
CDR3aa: CASSIDGGRPFTEAFF

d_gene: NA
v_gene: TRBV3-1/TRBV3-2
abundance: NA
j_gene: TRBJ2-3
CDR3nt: TGTGCCAGCAGCCAAGGGCGGGAAGGTACGCAGTATTTT
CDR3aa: CASSQGREGTQYF

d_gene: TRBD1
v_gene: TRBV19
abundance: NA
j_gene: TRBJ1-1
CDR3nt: TGTGCCAGTAGTAGCGGATCGGGACAGCCGAACACTGAAGCTTTCTTT
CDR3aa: CASSSGSGQPNTEAFF

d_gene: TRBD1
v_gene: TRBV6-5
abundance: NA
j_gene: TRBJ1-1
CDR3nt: TGTGCCAGCAGGACCCAAGGACAGGGGAGGACTGAAGCTTTCTTT
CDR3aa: CASRTQGQGRTEAFF

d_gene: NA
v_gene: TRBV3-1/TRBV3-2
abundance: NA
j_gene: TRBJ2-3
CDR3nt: TGTGCCAGCAGCCGATCCGTAGGGGGCACAGATACGCAGTATTTT
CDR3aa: CASSRSVGGTDTQYF

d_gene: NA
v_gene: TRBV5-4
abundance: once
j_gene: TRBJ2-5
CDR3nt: TGTGCCAGCAGCTATAGGTGGAGGGGCAGGGAGACCCAGTACTTC
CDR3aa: CASSYRWRGRETQYF

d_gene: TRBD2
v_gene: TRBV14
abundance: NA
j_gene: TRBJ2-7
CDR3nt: TGTGCCAGCAGCGAGAGCGGGAGGTCTCGCGAGCAGTACTTC
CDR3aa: CASSESGRSREQYF

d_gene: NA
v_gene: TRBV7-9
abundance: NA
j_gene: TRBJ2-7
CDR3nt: TGTGCCAGCAGGTCTCGGACATCCAACGAGCAGTACTTC
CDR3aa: CASRSRTSNEQYF

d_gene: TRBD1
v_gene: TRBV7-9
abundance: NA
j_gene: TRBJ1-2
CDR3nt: TGTGCCAGCAGCCTCTCAGGGGGGACTGGCTACACCTTC
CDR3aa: CASSLSGGTGYTF

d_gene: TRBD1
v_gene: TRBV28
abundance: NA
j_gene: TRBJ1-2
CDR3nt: TGTGCCAGCGGCTCCGGGACAGGGAGAATCTATGGCTACACCTTC
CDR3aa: CASGSGTGRIYGYTF

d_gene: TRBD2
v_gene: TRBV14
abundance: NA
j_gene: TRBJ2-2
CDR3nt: TGTGCCAGCAGCCCCCTAAGAGAACTAGCGGGGGAGAACACCGGGGAGCTGTTTTTT
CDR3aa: CASSPLRELAGENTGELFF

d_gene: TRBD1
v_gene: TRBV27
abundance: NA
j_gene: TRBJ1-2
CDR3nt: TGTGCCAGCAGTCCCACAGGGGCCCCGGGTGGCTACACCTTC
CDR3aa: CASSPTGAPGGYTF

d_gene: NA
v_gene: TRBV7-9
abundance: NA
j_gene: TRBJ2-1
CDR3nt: TGTGCCAGCAGCTTAGAGTACGCCGGGGAGCAGTTCTTC
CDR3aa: CASSLEYAGEQFF

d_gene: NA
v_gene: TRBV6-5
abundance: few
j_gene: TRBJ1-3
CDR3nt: TGTGCCAGCAGTTACGGCCCAAGAAACACCATATATTTT
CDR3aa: CASSYGPRNTIYF

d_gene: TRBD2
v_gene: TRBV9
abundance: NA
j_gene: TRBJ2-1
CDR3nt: TGTGCCAGCAGAGCATACACCCCGGGACTAGCGGGAACGGGCTCCTACAATGAGCAGTTCTTC
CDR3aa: CASRAYTPGLAGTGSYNEQFF

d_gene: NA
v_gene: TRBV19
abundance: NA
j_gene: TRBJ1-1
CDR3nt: TGTGCCAGTAGTCCTTGGGAGGGCTATAACACTGAAGCTTTCTTT
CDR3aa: CASSPWEGYNTEAFF

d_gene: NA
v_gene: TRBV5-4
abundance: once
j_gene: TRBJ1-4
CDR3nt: TGTGCCAGCAGCCGCGACCAGGGGTTGGCTAATGAAAAACTGTTTTTT
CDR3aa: CASSRDQGLANEKLFF

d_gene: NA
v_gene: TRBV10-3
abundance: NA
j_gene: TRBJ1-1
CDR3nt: TGTGCCATCAGCAAATCACCAGGGAACACTGAAGCTTTCTTT
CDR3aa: CAISKSPGNTEAFF

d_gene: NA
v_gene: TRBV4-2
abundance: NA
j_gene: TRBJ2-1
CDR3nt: TGTGCCAGCAGCCAAGAGCAGGGGGGTTACAATGAGCAGTTCTTC
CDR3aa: CASSQEQGGYNEQFF

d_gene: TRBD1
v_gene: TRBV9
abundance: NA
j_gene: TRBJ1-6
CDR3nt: TGTGCCAGCAGCGCCGGACAGGGGTTTTCACCCCTCCACTTT
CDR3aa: CASSAGQGFSPLHF

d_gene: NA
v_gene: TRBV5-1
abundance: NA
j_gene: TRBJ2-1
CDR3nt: TGCGCCAGCAGCTTAATCAGGGGCTGGAACAATGAGCAGTTCTTC
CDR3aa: CASSLIRGWNNEQFF

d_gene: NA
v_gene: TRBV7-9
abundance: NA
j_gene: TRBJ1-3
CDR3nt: TGTGCCAGCAGCTTAGTTAGCAGCCGCTCTGGAAACACCATATATTTT
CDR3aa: CASSLVSSRSGNTIYF

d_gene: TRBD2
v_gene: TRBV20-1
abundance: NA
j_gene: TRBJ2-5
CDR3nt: TGCAGTGCTAGTCGGGGGGGGCAGACCCAGTACTTC
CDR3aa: CSASRGGQTQYF

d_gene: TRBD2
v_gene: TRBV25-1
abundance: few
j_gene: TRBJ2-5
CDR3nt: TGTGCCAGCGGCGTTCTAGCGGGGGAAGAGACCCAGTACTTC
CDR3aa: CASGVLAGEETQYF

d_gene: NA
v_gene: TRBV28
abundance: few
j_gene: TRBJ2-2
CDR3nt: TGTGCCAGCAGTAGCGGTTCGAACACCGGGGAGCTGTTTTTT
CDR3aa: CASSSGSNTGELFF

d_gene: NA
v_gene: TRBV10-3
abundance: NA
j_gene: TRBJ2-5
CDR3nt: TGTGCCATCAGAGGCGGTAGAGAGACCCAGTACTTC
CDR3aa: CAIRGGRETQYF

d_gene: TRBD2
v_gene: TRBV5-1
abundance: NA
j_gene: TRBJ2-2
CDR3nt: TGCGCCAGCAGCCCGGGACTAGCGGGAGGAGTCGCCACCGGGGAGCTGTTTTTT
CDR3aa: CASSPGLAGGVATGELFF

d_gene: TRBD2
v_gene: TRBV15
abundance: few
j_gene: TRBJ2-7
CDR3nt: TGTGCCACCAGCAGAGATTATTGGGGGGGATCCTACGAGCAGTACTTC
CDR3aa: CATSRDYWGGSYEQYF

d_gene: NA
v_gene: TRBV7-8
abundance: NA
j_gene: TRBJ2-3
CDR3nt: TGTGCCAGCAGCCCCTCTAGCGTCCGCACAGATACGCAGTATTTT
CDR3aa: CASSPSSVRTDTQYF

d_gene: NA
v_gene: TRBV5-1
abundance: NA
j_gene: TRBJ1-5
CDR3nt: TGCGCCAGCAGCTTCGGGTCGGGGCAGCCCCAGCATTTT
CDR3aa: CASSFGSGQPQHF

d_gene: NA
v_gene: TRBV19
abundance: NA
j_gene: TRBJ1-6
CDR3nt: TGTGCCAGTAGTGGGGGGATGATCGGGTCACCCCTCCACTTT
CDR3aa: CASSGGMIGSPLHF

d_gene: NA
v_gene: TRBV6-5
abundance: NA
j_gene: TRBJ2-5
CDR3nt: TGTGCCAGCATCCCGGGAAGAGAGACCCAGTACTTC
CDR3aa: CASIPGRETQYF

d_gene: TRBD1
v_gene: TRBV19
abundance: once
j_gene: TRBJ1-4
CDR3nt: TGTGCCAGTAGTACGATAAGGGGGCTTGGCGAAAAACTGTTTTTT
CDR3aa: CASSTIRGLGEKLFF

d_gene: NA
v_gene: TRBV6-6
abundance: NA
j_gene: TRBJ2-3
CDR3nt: TGTGCCAGCAGTTACTCGAAGACAGCGTATACGCAGTATTTT
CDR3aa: CASSYSKTAYTQYF

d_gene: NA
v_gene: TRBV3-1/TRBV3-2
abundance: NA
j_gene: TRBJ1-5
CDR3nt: TGTGCCAGCAGCCAAGACATCAGTTATCAGCCCCAGCATTTT
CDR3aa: CASSQDISYQPQHF

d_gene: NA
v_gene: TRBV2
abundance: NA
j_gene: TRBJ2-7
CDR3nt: TGTGCCAGCAGTGAAGGAGGCGGAGGCTCCTACGAGCAGTACTTC
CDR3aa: CASSEGGGGSYEQYF

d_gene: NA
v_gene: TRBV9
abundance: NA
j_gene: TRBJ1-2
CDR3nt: TGTGCCAGCAGCGTATTTACGGGAAACTATGGCTACACCTTC
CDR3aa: CASSVFTGNYGYTF

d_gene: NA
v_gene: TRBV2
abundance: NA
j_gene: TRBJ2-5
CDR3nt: TGTGCCAGCAGTCCGGTACAAGAGACCCAGTACTTC
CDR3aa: CASSPVQETQYF

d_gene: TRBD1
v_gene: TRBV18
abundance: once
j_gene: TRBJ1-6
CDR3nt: TGTGCCAGCTCACTGGGGACAGCAAATAATTCACCCCTCCACTTT
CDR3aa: CASSLGTANNSPLHF

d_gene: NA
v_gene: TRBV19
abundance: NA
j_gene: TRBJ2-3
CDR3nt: TGTGCCAGTAGTACCTCCGGGACACGGGGAGATACGCAGTATTTT
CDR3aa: CASSTSGTRGDTQYF

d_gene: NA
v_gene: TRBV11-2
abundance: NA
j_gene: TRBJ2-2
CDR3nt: TGTGCCAGCAGCAGGGGTACGAACACCGGGGAGCTGTTTTTT
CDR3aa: CASSRGTNTGELFF

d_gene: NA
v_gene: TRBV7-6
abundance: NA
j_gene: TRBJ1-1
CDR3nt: TGTGCCAGCAGCTTGGCGGAGAACACTGAAGCTTTCTTT
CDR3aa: CASSLAENTEAFF

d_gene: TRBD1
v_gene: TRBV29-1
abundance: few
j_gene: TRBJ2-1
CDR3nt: TGCAGCGTTGTCGACAGGGACTCCTACAATGAGCAGTTCTTC
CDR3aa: CSVVDRDSYNEQFF

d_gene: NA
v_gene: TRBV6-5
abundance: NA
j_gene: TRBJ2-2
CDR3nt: NA
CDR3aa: CASSYFGETGELFF

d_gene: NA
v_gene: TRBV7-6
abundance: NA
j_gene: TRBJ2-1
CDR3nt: TGTGCCAGCAGCTCCGGGACAGCGTTCGTGGCGGGAGGTAGACATTTAGAGCAGTTCTTC
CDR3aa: CASSSGTAFVAGGRHLEQFF

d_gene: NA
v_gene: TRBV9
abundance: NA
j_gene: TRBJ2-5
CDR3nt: TGTGCCAGCAGCGTAGGGAGCCCGGGGGAGACCCAGTACTTC
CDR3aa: CASSVGSPGETQYF

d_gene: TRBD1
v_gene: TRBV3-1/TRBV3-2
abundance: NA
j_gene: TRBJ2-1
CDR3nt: TGTGCCAGCAGCCAAGGGACAGGGGAGTCCAATGAGCAGTTCTTC
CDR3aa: CASSQGTGESNEQFF

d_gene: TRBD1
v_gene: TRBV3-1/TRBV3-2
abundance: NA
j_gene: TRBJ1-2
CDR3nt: TGTGCCAGCAGCCAAGAGCATATACAGGGGAAGGACTATGGCTACACCTTC
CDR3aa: CASSQEHIQGKDYGYTF

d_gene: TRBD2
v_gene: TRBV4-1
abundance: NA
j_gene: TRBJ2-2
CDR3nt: TGCGCCAGCAGCTCCCGACTAGCGGGAGGGCCGACCGGGGAGCTGTTTTTT
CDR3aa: CASSSRLAGGPTGELFF

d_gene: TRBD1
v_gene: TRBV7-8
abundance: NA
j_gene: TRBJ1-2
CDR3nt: TGTGCCAGCAGCATGGGGGGCGGGACAGGGGACTATGGCTACACCTTC
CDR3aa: CASSMGGGTGDYGYTF

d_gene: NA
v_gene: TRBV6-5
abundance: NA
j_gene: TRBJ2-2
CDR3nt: TGTGCCAGCAGTTACTTGGAGGTCAACACCGGGGAGCTGTTTTTT
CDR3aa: CASSYLEVNTGELFF

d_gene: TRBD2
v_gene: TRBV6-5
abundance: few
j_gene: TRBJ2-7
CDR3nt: TGTGGCGTTAGCGGGAGGGCCGTCGAGCAGTACTTC
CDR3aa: CGVSGRAVEQYF